This TCR beta chain was captured by sequencing in a study of cytomegalovirus exposure and HLA in healthy donors (dated by TCRdb to 2015 to 2018). A note on the overall study: An earlier analysis of approximately 600 of the donors reported roughly 300 Gb of sequence data and 117 million unique TCR beta sequences from roughly 180 million T cells. Rather than drawing on any new phenotypic data, the later analysis identified candidate immune exposures from TCR beta sequences and the way those sequences occurred across donors. Along with the approximately 700-subject first cohort, a separate validation cohort of 120 different subjects was used. To predict cytomegalovirus infection status, the study brought together high-throughput TCR immunosequencing, statistical association of individual TCRs with disease status, and machine learning. Typing coverage differed by locus: A, B, C, DRB1 and DQB1 were typed in about 629-640 donors, DQA1 in 522, DPA1 in over 600, and DPB1 in just under 490. On average, 235,054 unique TCR beta nucleotide sequences were sequenced per donor among 300 to 500 genotyped donors of the cohort, with about 17% of those sequences being non-productive. To decide whether each TCR beta V gene segment behaved as functional or pseudogenic, an earlier analysis of approximately 620 of the donors relied on high-throughput TCR beta sequencing. Using immunosequencing, the study profiled T cell repertoires from approximately 700 subjects and related those repertoires to cytomegalovirus serostatus. Every repertoire in the discovery cohort had been generated on one and the same sequencing platform. HLA typing included class I and class II loci at four-digit resolution. A later analysis re-analyzed previously published TCR beta repertoires from 666 donors and added high-resolution HLA genotyping to study TCR occurrence patterns. Roughly 300 gigabases of sequencing data and tens of millions of unique TCR sequences were included in an early release covering several hundred HLA-typed donors. A handful of DR-DQ haplotypes were handled as single units for association and clustering because linkage in the cohort was strong. The aim of the study was to test whether cataloging public T cell receptors could identify signatures of past pathogen exposure. Alongside the repertoire data, information on donor age, sex, ethnicity and CMV serostatus was compiled. Among the approximately 400 genotyped donors, approximately 77% belonged to the genetic ancestry cluster associated with self-reported Caucasian donors. In a later genetic analysis, genome-wide SNP genotypes for about three fifths of the roughly 670 donors were used, and that subset was treated as a discovery cohort.

From the germline V gene (reference sequence), CDR1 is SGHKS and CDR2 is YYEKEE. V drops 1 base and J drops 8 bases, leaving 15 bases in between. Its CDR3 holds 14 amino acids, cysteine through phenylalanine. Of the read, only the CDR3 DNA is kept; its 42 bases are in frame from base 1. For this clone: The clone's antigen remains unknown. Base qualities were left out, and no much larger clone turns up one base away.

Library preparation was by the immunoSEQ multiplex PCR assay. The multiplex PCR relied on a mix of 60 forward primers for TCR Vbeta segments and 13 reverse primers for TCR Jbeta segments. Amplification of the CDR3 region of rearranged TCR beta genes was performed with a multiplex PCR assay on genomic DNA. The Illumina HiSeq System was used to sequence the amplified TCR beta libraries as 87-base-pair reads. For the original study's pipeline: In a later analysis, tens of millions of unique TCR beta chains were counted across the 690 or so repertoires, and about 10 million of these chains were shared by at least two donors. Raw reads were error-corrected and collapsed into unique sequences by a nearest-neighbor algorithm in which closely related sequences were merged to remove PCR and sequencing errors. CDR3 sequences were aligned to IMGT reference sequences to assign V, D and J gene segments. For a sequence to be retained, at least a six-nucleotide match to both a V gene segment and a J gene segment was required. Rearrangements were called productive when the CDR3 lacked stop codons and stayed in frame with V and J; all others were non-productive. CDR3 was defined according to IMGT convention as the region running from the second conserved V-encoded cysteine to the conserved J-encoded phenylalanine. The earlier analysis of about 590 of the donors excluded sequences that lacked an unambiguous match to a single V gene segment. An earlier analysis of several hundred of the donors classified V segments as functional when productive rearrangements were above 56.7% and as segregating when the standard deviation between donors was above 5%. A statistical classification framework was built for diagnosing cytomegalovirus status from the catalog of TCR beta chain sequences. A later analysis assigned V and J genes by comparing TCR nucleotide sequences with IMGT/GENE-DB human TR gene sequences. The TCRdist pipeline was used in a later analysis to assign CDR3 sequences and most-parsimonious VDJ recombination scenarios. In a later analysis, every TCR beta chain was defined by the combination of its CDR3 amino acid sequence and its V-gene family, and reads without a unique V-gene family were dropped. A later analysis removed 550 to 650 highly shared, low-generation-probability nucleotide sequences to deal with suspected cross-contamination and a sequencing artifact. For each public chain, a later analysis derived a clonal expansion index from normalized ranks of inferred template counts within each repertoire. In a later analysis, generation probabilities were computed with a VDJ recombination model fitted to out-of-frame rearrangements, and the resulting probabilities were checked against IGoR. Hypergeometric tests were used in a later analysis to score TCR-TCR, TCR-HLA and TCR-CMV co-occurrence, with a repertoire-size bias correction applied to the TCR pairs. To estimate false discovery rates, a later analysis permuted the HLA or CMV assignments 20 times. In a later analysis, co-occurring TCRs were grouped using DBSCAN, with TCRdist sequence similarity added in when clustering inside HLA-allele-positive subsets. Repertoires with fewer than 30,000 or more than 120,000 public chains were left out of co-occurrence clustering, as were about 5 repertoires with anomalous nucleotide sharing. The immuneACCESS repertoire file appears here via TCRdb, limited to in-frame rearrangements. These files lack a portion of the clones; in checked studies, under half of the deficit traces to unresolved V genes, and the cause of the others is not known. The DNA was the basis for D and trimming; V, J and clone size are from that table. The sample has 160,000 or so clones on record, around 73% of them singletons. Approximately 1.5% of the sample is in the top ten clones.

What the study reported, not specific to this receptor: Because the 87-base-pair reads could not distinguish some IMGT-functional V segments, including TRBV6-2 and TRBV6-3, those segments were excluded. A total of 150 to 200 TCR beta chains were listed by the study as associated with cytomegalovirus. Most CMV-associated TCR beta chains appeared to be HLA-restricted in a later analysis, and the HLA associations seemed to be driven largely by CMV exposure. Because HLA typing was missing for some donors at each locus, association tests included only the typed subset. An earlier analysis of some 590 of the donors showed that most TCR beta V segments appeared in productive rearrangements either about 90% or about 30% of the time, which broadly matched IMGT annotations. In vitro tests confirmed that a few of the cytomegalovirus-associated TCR beta chains recognize cytomegalovirus antigens. An association between a missense DCLRE1C variant and V-gene and J-gene trimming of TCR beta chains was found in a later genetic analysis and replicated in an independent cohort. According to a later analysis, parvovirus B19, influenza, CMV and Epstein-Barr virus appeared linked to several top co-occurrence clusters. Roughly uniform sequencing depth across donors was assumed in presence/absence analyses, although this assumption may not hold. The authors suggested that the approach could potentially be generalized to other disease states and immunological phenotypes. In a later analysis, the rate of TCR association differed among HLA loci, with DRB1 alleles having the most associated TCRs and HLA-C alleles having the fewest. Correlated functional status among segregating V segments might reflect linkage disequilibrium, but an unknown experimental factor could not be ruled out. In a later analysis, some 17,000 TCR beta sequences were associated with specific HLA alleles at a false discovery rate of 0.05. In a later analysis, HLA-associated TCR beta chains were found to be more clonally expanded and to have lower generation probabilities than equally common non-associated chains. A cluster of highly shared sequence variants was judged likely to represent a technical artifact of the sequencing pipeline. Only TCR beta chains were sequenced in this cohort, and the absence of alpha or paired-chain data limited detectable features. CMV serostatus was the only immune exposure information available for the cohort. Compared with the roughly 700-donor mean, donors in an Asian-associated ancestry cluster had fewer N-insertions in productive TCRs, according to a later genetic analysis. When HLA alleles, especially DR and DQ, strongly co-occurred, TCR associations were difficult to assign to individual alleles. While some public TCRs were present in many individuals, most TCR sequences turned up only very rarely across donors. A further reported finding was that TCR beta sequences accurately predicted the HLA-A and HLA-B alleles for most subjects in the first cohort. Some 16 rarely observed V segments, including chromosome 9 orphons, were excluded from the earlier analysis of some 590 of the donors because counts were too low. The classifier was reported to diagnose cytomegalovirus status with high specificity and sensitivity in both the original and validation cohorts.

The cohort was made up of under 800 healthy bone marrow donors. At the time of sampling, every cohort member was nominally healthy, though immune exposures that went unrecorded were likely present. The donor tested CMV seronegative, placing the donor among the 300 to 400 seronegative members of the cohort. Each donor provided a peripheral blood sample, and peripheral blood mononuclear cells were used for TCR beta sequencing. The Qiagen DNeasy Blood Extraction Kit was used to extract genomic DNA from the blood cell samples. The sequence links TRBV5-5 to TRBJ1-2, and possibly TRBD1, on 5 matching bases. This clonotype was sampled from a male donor in good health and CMV-seronegative. The specimen sequenced was PBMCs. This receptor has the CDR3 CASSLQGPRGGYTF. The DNA sequence is TGTGCCAGCAGCTTGCAGGGTCCGCGGGGAGGCTACACCTTC.